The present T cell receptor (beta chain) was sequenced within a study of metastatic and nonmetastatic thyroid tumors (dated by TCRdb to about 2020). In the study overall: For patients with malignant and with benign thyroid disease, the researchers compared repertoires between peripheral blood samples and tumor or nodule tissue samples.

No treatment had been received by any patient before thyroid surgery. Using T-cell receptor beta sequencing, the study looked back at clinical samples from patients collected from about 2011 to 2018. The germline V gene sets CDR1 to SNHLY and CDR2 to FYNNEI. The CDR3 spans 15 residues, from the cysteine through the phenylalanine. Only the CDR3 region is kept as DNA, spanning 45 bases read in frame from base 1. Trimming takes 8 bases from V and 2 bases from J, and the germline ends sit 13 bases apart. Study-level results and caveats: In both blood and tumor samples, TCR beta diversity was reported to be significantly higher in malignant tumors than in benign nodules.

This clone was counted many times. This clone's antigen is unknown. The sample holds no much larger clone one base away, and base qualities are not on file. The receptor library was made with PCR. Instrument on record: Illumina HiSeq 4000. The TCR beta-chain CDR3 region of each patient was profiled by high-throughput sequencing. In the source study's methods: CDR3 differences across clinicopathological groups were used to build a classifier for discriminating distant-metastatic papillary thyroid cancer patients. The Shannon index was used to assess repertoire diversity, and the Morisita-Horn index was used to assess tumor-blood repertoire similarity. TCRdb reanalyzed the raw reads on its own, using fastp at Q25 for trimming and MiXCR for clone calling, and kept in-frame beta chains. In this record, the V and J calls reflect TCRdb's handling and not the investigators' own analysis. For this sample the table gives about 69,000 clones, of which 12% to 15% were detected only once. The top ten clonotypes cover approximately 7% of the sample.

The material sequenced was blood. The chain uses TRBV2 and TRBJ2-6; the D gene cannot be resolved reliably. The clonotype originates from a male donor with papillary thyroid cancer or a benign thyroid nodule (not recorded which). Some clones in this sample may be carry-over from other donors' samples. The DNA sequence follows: TGTGCCAGCCAGAACTTACCAGCTGGGGCCAACGTCCTGACTTTC. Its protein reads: CASQNLPAGANVLTF.